Shown below are 28 T cell receptor beta chains from a single sample sequenced in a study of T cell responses to AZD1222 COVID-19 vaccine. Assay: immunoSEQ multiplex PCR; the TCRdb copy retains only in-frame clones and omits some. The data show 120,000 to 150,000 clones, with about 90% seen just once and roughly 4% held by the top ten. This sample comprised peripheral blood, obtained 28 days after the second AZD1222 dose. Receptors originate from an adult who received the AZD1222 COVID-19 vaccine.

The DNA of the CDR3 is TGCGCCAGCAGCCAAGAATACGGCAGTTCATTTCAGCCCCAGCATTTT. This sequence encodes CASSQEYGSSFQPQHF. The chain has TRBV4-3 and TRBJ1-5; D is unresolved. Trimming shortened V by 0 bases and J by 6 bases, and 15 bases separated the two germline ends. CDR1 and CDR2 from the germline V gene are LGHNA and YSLEER. CDR3 length: 16 residues.

The chain joins TRBV15 to TRBJ2-7; a possible D gene is TRBD1 (6 bases). This CDR3 is 13 amino acids long. Trimming took off 5 bases at V and 5 bases at J, with 13 bases between the two ends. Germline lookup yields CDR1 LNHNV and CDR2 YYDKDF (reference sequence). In nucleotides, the CDR3 is TGTGCCACCAGCGGATTTTACAGGGACGAGCAGTACTTC. Translated, it gives CATSGFYRDEQYF.

The rearrangement uses TRBV7-2 and TRBJ2-7; D is unclear. Germline V gene data show CDR1 as SGHTA and CDR2 as FQGNSA. CDR3 length: 14 amino acids. The V gene lost 5 bases and the J gene lost 0 bases, with 11 bases spanning the gap. CDR3 protein: CASSPNVPSYEQYF. CDR3 nucleotide sequence: TGTGCCAGCAGCCCGAACGTTCCCTCCTACGAGCAGTACTTC.

The CDR3 protein is CASSQEGYGQGEQYF. The DNA of the CDR3 is TGTGCCAGCAGCCAAGAAGGGTACGGGCAAGGCGAGCAGTACTTC. This sequence joins TRBV3-1 (or the pseudogene TRBV3-2) and TRBJ2-7; no reliable D call. V was trimmed by 0 bases and J by 6 bases, leaving 15 bases between them. The CDR3 contains 15 residues. Per the germline V gene, CDR1 is LGHDT and CDR2 is YNNKEL (reference sequence).

This chain joins TRBV4-2 and TRBJ1-5, with D uncertain. This CDR3 spans 15 amino acids. Trimming removed 0 bases at V and 3 bases at J, with 9 bases between. Germline V lookup: CDR1 LGHNA, CDR2 YNFKEQ. Here the CDR3 DNA reads TGTGCCAGCAGCCAAGACCGGACCACCAATCAGCCCCAGCATTTT. It is translated as CASSQDRTTNQPQHF.

V gene TRBV7-2 combines with J gene TRBJ1-1, with 10 bases matching TRBD1. There are 14 residues in the CDR3. With V trimmed by 5 bases and J by 9 bases, 9 bases remained unmatched. Germline V CDR1 and CDR2: SGHTA, FQGNSA. The chain's CDR3 is CASSPGATGGKAFF. Written as DNA, the CDR3 is TGTGCCAGCAGCCCAGGGGCGACAGGGGGCAAAGCTTTCTTT.

The rearrangement links TRBV7-2 to TRBJ2-7; no firm D call. There are 14 residues in the CDR3. CDR1 is SGHTA, CDR2 FQGNSA, per germline. V lost 1 base and J lost 4, with 11 bases in between. The CDR3 DNA reads TGTGCCAGCAGCTTAGTGGCTGAGGCTTACGAGCAGTACTTC. Encoded protein: CASSLVAEAYEQYF.

V and J are TRBV19 and TRBJ1-2, with 8 bases matching TRBD1. The trim removed 6 bases at V and 4 bases at J, leaving 4 bases unmatched. Germline CDR1 LNHDA, CDR2 SQIVND (reference sequence). There are 13 residues in the CDR3. The CDR3 DNA reads as TGTGCCAGTAGACTACAGGGGGTCTATGGCTACACCTTC. It specifies CASRLQGVYGYTF.

The chain joins TRBV7-8 to TRBJ1-2; 9 bases agree with TRBD1. V was clipped by 3 bases and J by 8 bases; unmatched bases: 10. CDR1 and CDR2 (germline): SGHVS, FQNEAQ. CDR3 length: 15 residues. The CDR3 here is CASSFTGGPLWGYTF. The CDR3 bases are TGTGCCAGCAGCTTCACAGGGGGCCCACTATGGGGCTACACCTTC.

This clone showed up just once. This sequence joins TRBV10-3 and TRBJ1-1, with D possibly TRBD1 on 6 matching bases. In germline, CDR1 is ENHRY, CDR2 SYGVKD. The CDR3 is 14 residues long. The V and J ends lost 5 bases and 6 bases respectively, with 16 bases between them. DNA for the CDR3: TGTGCCATCAGTCCTACCGACAGGACTGCTGAAGCTTTCTTT. This codes for CAISPTDRTAEAFF.

The V and J genes are TRBV18 and TRBJ1-2; D is unclear. The V end lost 2 bases, the J end lost 4 bases, and 8 bases lay between the germline ends. CDR3 size: 13 residues. Germline CDR1 reads KGHSH; CDR2 reads LQKENI. CDR3 in DNA: TGTGCCAGCTCACCAGCCGGTCCCTATGGCTACACCTTC. It encodes CASSPAGPYGYTF.

This chain uses TRBV19 with TRBJ1-5; D gene ambiguous. CDR1 and CDR2 (germline): LNHDA, SQIVND (reference sequence). Trimming took off 1 base at V and 3 bases at J, with 7 bases between the two ends. The length of the CDR3 is 14 residues. The CDR3 sequence is CASSIVPSNQPQHF. In DNA form, the CDR3 reads TGTGCCAGTAGTATAGTCCCCTCCAATCAGCCCCAGCATTTT.

The V call is TRBV19, the J call TRBJ2-1, with TRBD2 identical over 12 bases. The germline gives CDR1 LNHDA, CDR2 SQIVND (reference sequence). CDR3 length equals 15 residues. V lost 5 bases, J lost 6 bases, and 5 bases stayed unmatched. CDR3 sequence reads: CASSLRTSGTNEQFF. The CDR3 DNA is TGTGCCAGTAGTCTGAGGACTAGCGGGACCAATGAGCAGTTCTTC.

The gene calls are TRBV20-1 and TRBJ1-1; TRBD1 is a possible D gene (5 bases). V lost 3 bases, J lost 1 base, and 9 bases lay in between. There are 13 residues in the CDR3. CDR1 is DFQATT and CDR2 is SNEGSKA in the germline V gene (reference sequence). The CDR3 DNA follows: TGCAGTGCTAGTACGGGGCCGAACACTGAAGCTTTCTTT. Translating gives CSASTGPNTEAFF.

The chain joins TRBV19 to TRBJ1-1, with D hard to call. The CDR3 length is 17 residues. The V end was cut by 4 bases, the J end by 3 bases, with 21 bases between. The germline V gene has CDR1 LNHDA and CDR2 SQIVND (reference sequence). As DNA, the CDR3 is TGTGCCAGTAGTAATCACAGAGGCCGCTTCGGTGACACTGAAGCTTTCTTT. Protein: CASSNHRGRFGDTEAFF.

V usage is TRBV2 and J usage is TRBJ1-2, with 8 nucleotides matching TRBD1. With V trimmed by 7 bases and J by 9 bases, 4 bases remained unmatched. Germline loops: CDR1 SNHLY, CDR2 FYNNEI. CDR3 size: 11 residues. CDR3 coding DNA: TGTGCCAGCACAGACAGGGGAAGCTACACCTTC. Translation: CASTDRGSYTF.

The rearrangement links TRBV28 to TRBJ2-3; D is unclear. Trimming cost V 6 bases and J 8 bases, with 9 bases left between them. The CDR3 is made up of 11 amino acids. The V gene's germline CDR1 is MDHEN and CDR2 SYDVKM. CDR3 bases: TGTGCCAGCAGCGGGTTGGGTACGCAGTATTTT. This encodes CASSGLGTQYF.

V gene TRBV4-1 combines with J gene TRBJ1-2; D uncertain. Germline loops: CDR1 MGHRA, CDR2 YSYEKL. This CDR3 has 14 amino acids. Trimming removed 0 bases from V and 5 bases from J, with 10 bases in between. CDR3 sequence: CASSQDRVLYGYTF. In DNA, the CDR3 is TGCGCCAGCAGCCAAGACCGCGTACTATATGGCTACACCTTC.

The CDR3 protein is CASSPRGTGLMNTEAFF. The CDR3 DNA is TGTGCCAGTAGTCCCAGGGGGACAGGACTCATGAACACTGAAGCTTTCTTT. The J gene is TRBJ1-1, the V gene TRBV19, with 8 positions matching TRBD1. Germline loops: CDR1 LNHDA, CDR2 SQIVND (reference sequence). V was clipped by 5 bases and J by 0 bases; unmatched bases: 11. CDR3 length: 17 residues.

This sequence joins TRBV11-2 and TRBJ2-1; TRBD2 aligns across 8 bases. Germline CDR1 SGHAT, CDR2 FQNNGV. The CDR3 runs 16 residues. V was clipped by 4 bases and J by 4 bases; unmatched bases: 9. The CDR3 sequence is CASSSWRTSGYNEQFF. For the CDR3, the DNA is TGTGCCAGCAGCTCTTGGCGTACTAGCGGTTACAATGAGCAGTTCTTC.

This chain joins TRBV11-2 and TRBJ2-1; no clear D. Trimming took off 8 bases at V and 0 bases at J, with 14 bases between the two ends. Germline CDR1 and CDR2: SGHAT and FQNNGV. This CDR3 comprises 15 residues. CDR3 region: CASGALLSSYNEQFF. CDR3 coding DNA: TGTGCCAGCGGAGCTCTGTTGAGCTCCTACAATGAGCAGTTCTTC.

This chain links TRBV4-3 with TRBJ1-3; D call uncertain. V lost 0 bases to trimming and J lost 4 bases, with 16 bases between them. The CDR3 sequence is 17 residues long. Per germline, CDR1 LGHNA and CDR2 YSLEER. Here the CDR3 reads CASSQDAGTTRGNTIYF. CDR3 DNA sequence: TGCGCCAGCAGCCAAGATGCAGGCACAACTAGGGGAAACACCATATATTTT.

J is TRBJ1-3 and V is TRBV6-5; D not certain. Deletions cut 4 bases from V and 4 bases from J, with 8 bases between. Germline V gives CDR1 MNHEY, CDR2 SVGAGI. The length of the CDR3 is 13 residues. The CDR3 nucleotides read TGTGCCAGCAGTTGGCGGGAGGGAAACACCATATATTTT. Its translation: CASSWREGNTIYF.

There are a few counts of this clone. The chain employs TRBV7-8 and TRBJ2-7; 12 bases align to TRBD1. V was clipped by 5 bases and J by 7 bases; unmatched bases: 18. Germline values: CDR1 SGHVS, CDR2 FQNEAQ. The CDR3 has 18 residues. The CDR3 region is CASSVRPGQGALMGEQYF. CDR3 sequence (DNA): TGTGCCAGCAGCGTGAGGCCGGGACAGGGGGCACTGATGGGAGAGCAGTACTTC.

This clone was picked up one time. This chain links TRBV2 with TRBJ1-3; possibly TRBD1 for D (5 bases). The germline gives CDR1 SNHLY, CDR2 FYNNEI. V was cut by 5 bases and J by 2 bases, with 19 bases left in between. The CDR3 runs 17 residues. CDR3 nucleotides: TGTGCCAGCAGTTCCCTGACGCGCGGGGGAACTGGAAACACCATATATTTT. This encodes CASSSLTRGGTGNTIYF.

This CDR3 is CASSPGRFAYGYTF. CDR3 in DNA: TGTGCCAGCTCACCAGGGAGGTTCGCCTATGGCTACACCTTC. The gene calls are TRBV18 and TRBJ1-2; D ambiguous. V lost 2 bases to trimming and J lost 4 bases, with 11 bases between them. Germline CDR1 and CDR2: KGHSH and LQKENI. This CDR3 is 14 amino acids long. Full variable domain (remainder filled in from reference TRBV18 and TRBJ1-2): NAGVMQNPRHLVRRRGQEARLRCSPMKGHSHVYWYRQLPEEGLKFMVYLQKENIIDESGMPKERFSAEFPKEGPSILRIQQVVRGDSAAYFCASSPGRFAYGYTFGSGTRLTVV.

The chain joins TRBV6-2 or TRBV6-3 to TRBJ1-2, with 7 bases fitting TRBD1. From germline, CDR1 is MNHEY and CDR2 SVGEGT. The CDR3 is 13 amino acids. The V segment lost 6 bases and the J segment 7 bases; nucleotides outside the gene matches: 8. Written as DNA, the CDR3 is TGTGCCAGCAGCGACAGGGAAACGATTGGCTACACCTTC. It yields the protein CASSDRETIGYTF.

This clone has a handful of counts. The V gene is TRBV5-4, the J gene TRBJ2-7, with D uncertain. The CDR3 is 15 residues long. Germline lookup yields CDR1 SGHNT and CDR2 YYREEE (reference sequence). The V end was cut by 4 bases, the J end by 0 bases, with 14 bases between. The CDR3 sequence is CASSRPLADSYEQYF. CDR3 bases: TGTGCCAGCAGCCGCCCCCTTGCTGACTCCTACGAGCAGTACTTC.